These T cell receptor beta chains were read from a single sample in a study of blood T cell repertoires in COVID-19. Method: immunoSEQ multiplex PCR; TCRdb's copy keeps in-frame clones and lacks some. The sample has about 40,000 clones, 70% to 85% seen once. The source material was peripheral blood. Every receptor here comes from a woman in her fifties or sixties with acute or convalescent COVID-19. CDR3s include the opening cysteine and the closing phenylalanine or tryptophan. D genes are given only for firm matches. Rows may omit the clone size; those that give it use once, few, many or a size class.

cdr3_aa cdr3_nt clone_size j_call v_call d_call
CASSSSRGRTTDTQYF TGTGCCAGCAGCTCCTCCAGGGGCCGGACCACAGATACGCAGTATTTT NA TRBJ2-3 TRBV5-6 NA
CASSLEAGGSTDTQYF TGTGCCAGCAGCTTAGAAGCGGGGGGTTCTACAGATACGCAGTATTTT NA TRBJ2-3 TRBV7-2 TRBD2
CASSPGQGAGFDQPQHF TGTGCCAGCAGCCCGGGACAGGGGGCGGGCTTCGATCAGCCCCAGCATTTT once TRBJ1-5 TRBV5-8 TRBD1
CASSDRIPGTINEQFF TGTGCCAGTAGTGACCGAATTCCCGGGACTATCAATGAGCAGTTCTTC NA TRBJ2-1 TRBV19 TRBD2
CASRPGHGWDTQYF TGTGCCAGCAGGCCGGGTCACGGGTGGGATACGCAGTATTTT NA TRBJ2-3 TRBV6-5 NA
CAWSVATNYGYTF TGTGCCTGGAGTGTGGCCACTAACTATGGCTACACCTTC NA TRBJ1-2 TRBV30 NA
CASSRDRDEKLFF TGTGCCAGCAGCCGGGACAGGGATGAAAAACTGTTTTTT NA TRBJ1-4 TRBV6-5 TRBD1
CASSLAYYRQALNYGYTF TGTGCCAGCAGTTTGGCTTATTACCGACAGGCCCTTAACTATGGCTACACCTTC NA TRBJ1-2 TRBV28 NA
CASSVYAGDEQFF TGTGCCAGTAGTGTCTACGCCGGGGATGAGCAGTTCTTC NA TRBJ2-1 TRBV19 NA
CASSRGGEEGYTF TGTGCCAGCAGCAGAGGAGGGGAGGAGGGCTACACCTTC NA TRBJ1-2 TRBV7-3 NA
CASSFGGGNYGYTF TGTGCCAGCAGCTTTGGAGGGGGCAACTATGGCTACACCTTC few TRBJ1-2 TRBV5-4 TRBD1
CASSLRTGFGETQYF TGTGCCAGCAGTTTACGGACAGGGTTTGGAGAGACCCAGTACTTC NA TRBJ2-5 TRBV28 TRBD1
CASRPAGGSYNEQFF TGTGCCAGCAGACCCGCGGGGGGTTCCTACAATGAGCAGTTCTTC NA TRBJ2-1 TRBV11-2 TRBD2
CASSISSQSNQPQHF TGTGCCAGTAGTATCAGTAGCCAGTCAAATCAGCCCCAGCATTTT NA TRBJ1-5 TRBV19 NA
CASIPWGTSDRQFF TGTGCCAGCATTCCGTGGGGGACTAGCGATCGGCAGTTCTTC NA TRBJ2-1 TRBV2 TRBD2
CASSYNAGGNYEQYF TGTGCCAGCAGTTACAACGCAGGGGGAAACTACGAGCAGTACTTC NA TRBJ2-7 TRBV6-5 TRBD1
CARGGAIDTQYF TGTGCCAGAGGTGGGGCGATAGATACGCAGTATTTT NA TRBJ2-3 TRBV11-3 NA
CAWSRAGANYGYTF TGTGCCTGGAGTCGGGCAGGGGCGAACTATGGCTACACCTTC NA TRBJ1-2 TRBV30 NA
CASSLVTSSLDTQYF TGTGCCAGCAGCTTAGTGACTAGTTCATTAGATACGCAGTATTTT NA TRBJ2-3 TRBV7-9 NA
CASSRDINTGELFF TGTGCCAGCAGCCGGGACATAAACACCGGGGAGCTGTTTTTT NA TRBJ2-2 TRBV7-6 NA
CASSVPPAGANVLTF TGTGCCAGCAGCGTACCCCCAGCTGGGGCCAACGTCCTGACTTTC NA TRBJ2-6 TRBV11-1 NA
CASSLGLAGVLSTDTQYF TGCGCCAGCAGCTTGGGTCTAGCGGGGGTCCTTAGCACAGATACGCAGTATTTT NA TRBJ2-3 TRBV5-1 TRBD2
CASSKPGHLTYEQYF TGTGCCAGCAGCAAACCGGGACATCTCACCTACGAGCAGTACTTC NA TRBJ2-7 TRBV6-5 NA
CAWSVTGGKFF TGTGCCTGGAGTGTAACGGGCGGGAAATTCTTC NA TRBJ2-1 TRBV30 NA
CSVQEGYNSPLHF TGCAGCGTTCAGGAGGGCTATAATTCACCCCTCCACTTT once TRBJ1-6 TRBV29-1 NA
CASSLYQGYEQYF TGTGCCAGCAGCTTATATCAGGGATACGAGCAGTACTTC NA TRBJ2-7 TRBV11-3 NA
CASSAPDRVGTEAFF TGTGCCAGTAGTGCGCCCGACAGGGTCGGCACTGAAGCTTTCTTT NA TRBJ1-1 TRBV19 TRBD1
CASSPWDRGRRYGYTF TGTGCCAGTAGTCCTTGGGACAGGGGGCGTCGGTATGGCTACACCTTC NA TRBJ1-2 TRBV19 TRBD1
CASSSSSTGVTDTQYF TGCGCCAGCAGCTCCTCTTCAACAGGGGTCACAGATACGCAGTATTTT NA TRBJ2-3 TRBV5-1 TRBD1
CASSDRRGAEAFF TGTGCCAGCAGTGACCGGCGGGGGGCTGAAGCTTTCTTT NA TRBJ1-1 TRBV6-1 NA
CASSPDRVRGYTF TGTGCCAGCAGTCCAGACAGGGTACGGGGCTACACCTTC NA TRBJ1-2 TRBV27 TRBD1
CASSPRLPGVGELFF TGTGCCAGCAGCCCCCGACTCCCGGGGGTCGGGGAGCTGTTTTTT NA TRBJ2-2 TRBV7-9 NA
CASSEGQGNSGNTIYF TGTGCCAGCAGTGAAGGACAGGGGAACTCTGGAAACACCATATATTTT NA TRBJ1-3 TRBV2 TRBD1
CASSIVNGHKAETQYF TGTGCCAGTAGTATAGTGAACGGACATAAAGCGGAGACCCAGTACTTC NA TRBJ2-5 TRBV19 NA
CATSDRRGNNYGYTF TGTGCCACCAGTGACCGCAGGGGAAATAACTATGGCTACACCTTC NA TRBJ1-2 TRBV24-1 NA
CASSKRAPPDYEQYF TGCGCCAGCAGCAAAAGAGCCCCGCCCGACTACGAGCAGTACTTC NA TRBJ2-7 TRBV4-1 NA
CASSLTGHAETQYF TGTGCCAGCAGCCTCACAGGCCACGCAGAGACCCAGTACTTC NA TRBJ2-5 TRBV5-6 NA
CASSQVEGRKLFF TGTGCCAGCAGCCAAGTGGAGGGGCGGAAACTGTTTTTT NA TRBJ1-4 TRBV3-1/TRBV3-2 NA
CASSLSQISGNTIYF TGTGCCAGCAGCTTATCCCAGATCTCTGGAAACACCATATATTTT once TRBJ1-3 TRBV7-2 NA
CASSQTTGTGRPF TGTGCCAGCAGTCAAACCACCGGGACAGGGAGACCATTC NA TRBJ1-2 TRBV6-6 TRBD1
CASRRQGEQYF TGTGCCAGCAGAAGACAGGGCGAGCAGTACTTC once TRBJ2-7 TRBV6-5 TRBD1
CALGGRGNEQFF TGTGCCTTAGGAGGGAGGGGGAATGAGCAGTTCTTC NA TRBJ2-1 TRBV19 NA
CASSRKRAWGYTF TGTGCCAGCAGTCGGAAGAGGGCCTGGGGCTACACCTTC NA TRBJ1-2 TRBV6-5 NA
CASSQSLWGGSSYEQYF TGTGCCAGCAGCCAAAGTTTGTGGGGGGGGAGCTCCTACGAGCAGTACTTC NA TRBJ2-7 TRBV3-1/TRBV3-2 TRBD2
CASSAGRANEKLFF TGTGCCAGCAGTGCGGGCAGGGCGAATGAAAAACTGTTTTTT NA TRBJ1-4 TRBV2 NA
CAISDPPAYGYTF TGTGCCATCAGTGACCCCCCTGCGTATGGCTACACCTTC once TRBJ1-2 TRBV10-3 NA
CASRLTGGGNEKLFF TGTGCCAGCAGACTTACAGGGGGCGGTAATGAAAAACTGTTTTTT few TRBJ1-4 TRBV3-1/TRBV3-2 TRBD1